The clone carrying this T cell receptor beta chain was detected ten times or more. No antigen is known for it. This sample was taken from a study of molecular identifiers for immune sequencing clone quantification. Across the whole study: Sequencing covered four of five parts into which replicate RNA from approximately 22,000 or 94,000 naive CD8 cells was split.

Study-wide results and limits: Over 99% of effector molecules, but under 1% in naive cells, were held by clones with more than 20 RNA copies.

TCRdb fed the PCR reads into MiXCR, producing one record per CDR3 protein. The table shows some 650,000 distinct CDR3 sequences, with about 20% occurring only once. Germline CDR1 is MDHEN and CDR2 is SYDVKM. The CDR3 consists of 15 residues. With 2 bases clipped from V and 4 bases from J, the junction kept 4 bases outside the gene matches. Sequenced: naive CD8+ T cells from blood, with Jurkat cell RNA spiked in. As for subset: FACS-sorted CD8+CD4-CCR7+CD45RA+ naive T cells. J is TRBJ2-3 and V is TRBV28; TRBD2 matches at 9 bases. This TCR came from a human donor in good health. Some libraries in this study had Jurkat cell RNA spiked in. CDR3 loop: CASSLGRGGADTQYF. The CDR3 coding sequence is TGTGCCAGCAGTTTAGGTCGCGGGGGGGCAGATACGCAGTATTTT.